This entry is about one TCR beta chain. Its antigen is not known. These data belong to a study of naive and memory T cell subsets. Separate alpha and beta amplification began at the second PCR step. CMV status came from CD4+ T cell IFNgamma after overnight CMV lysate stimulation of fresh PBMCs. Cells stained for CD3, CD4, CD8, CD45RA, CD27 and viability were sorted into four CD45RA/CD27 subsets. Whole-study findings and limits: Clonotypes are single alpha or beta chains, not paired receptors. Naive repertoires, especially CD8, held a few larger clonotypes, possibly memory cells re-expressing CD45RA.

Germline values: CDR1 SGHRS, CDR2 YFSETQ. This CDR3 spans 15 amino acids. The germline V and J ends were trimmed by 4 bases and 10 bases, with 21 bases remaining between them. Both TRBC1 and TRBC2 were covered by a beta constant-region primer of two equimolar oligonucleotides. The ligated cDNA underwent four PCR rounds using SP2 and nested alpha and beta constant-region primers. TCRdb reanalysed the UMI-ligation and nested PCR reads using MiXCR and keeps one entry per CDR3 protein. The table lists about 150,000 distinct CDR3 sequences, approximately 24% of them singletons. This clonotype was sampled from a human donor in good health. The sample consisted of naive CD4+ T cells from blood. This chain joins TRBV5-1 and TRBJ2-1; D perhaps matches TRBD2 (5 bases). The chain's CDR3 is CASSRSGGFASEQFF. The CDR3 coding sequence is TGCGCCAGCAGCCGGTCGGGCGGGTTCGCTTCGGAGCAGTTCTTC.